Following are 30 T cell receptor beta chains from one sample sequenced in a study of cytomegalovirus exposure and HLA in healthy donors. Amplification used 60 Vbeta primers and 13 Jbeta primers. The repertoire was sequenced with immunoSEQ multiplex PCR; TCRdb's copy has only in-frame clones and lacks some. Of some 270,000 clones in the sample, 80% are singletons; the top ten hold about 0.28%. Sample: PBMCs. The receptors come from a girl aged 2-9 years in good health and CMV-seronegative.

The rearrangement joins TRBV7-2 to TRBJ1-4, with 9 nucleotides matching TRBD1. The CDR3 loop spans 14 amino acids. From germline, CDR1 is SGHTA and CDR2 FQGNSA. V trimming: 5 bases; J trimming: 7 bases; junction bases outside the gene matches: 5. The CDR3 spells CASSTGQGTEKLFF. In nucleotides, the CDR3 is TGTGCCAGCAGCACGGGACAGGGAACTGAAAAACTGTTTTTT.

CDR3 sequence reads: CASSPPRDRDEAFF. Written as DNA, the CDR3 is TGTGCCAGCTCCCCCCCCCGGGACAGGGATGAAGCTTTCTTT. The chain recombines TRBV18 with TRBJ1-1; TRBD1 matches at 9 bases. CDR3 length: 14 amino acids. Looked up from germline, CDR1 is KGHSH and CDR2 is LQKENI. V was clipped by 6 bases and J by 7 bases; unmatched bases: 9.

This clone was observed a handful of times. J is TRBJ2-7 and V is TRBV5-1, with D hard to call. Trimming stripped 4 bases from V and 3 bases from J, with 20 bases between. Germline V gene sequence: CDR1 SGHRS, CDR2 YFSETQ. The CDR3 covers 16 residues. This chain's CDR3 is CASSPSVGARIYEQYF. The CDR3 DNA reads as TGCGCCAGCAGCCCATCGGTGGGTGCGCGGATCTACGAGCAGTACTTC.

The chain joins TRBV5-1 to TRBJ2-5, with 14 bases fitting TRBD2. V shed 4 bases, J shed 2 bases, and the junction held 4 bases outside the gene matches. Germline loops: CDR1 SGHRS, CDR2 YFSETQ. The CDR3 runs 16 residues. The CDR3 nucleotides read TGCGCCAGCAGCCCGGGACTAGCGGGAGTTCAAGAGACCCAGTACTTC. Amino acids: CASSPGLAGVQETQYF.

The gene calls are TRBV21-1 and TRBJ1-2; TRBD1 reflects the table's D call only, with no check against the DNA. TRBV21-1 is a pseudogene. This CDR3 has 13 amino acids. The CDR3 coding sequence is TGTGCCAGCACGATGACAGGGTACAGCGGCTACACCTTC. Protein sequence: CASTMTGYSGYTF.

The V gene is TRBV15, the J gene TRBJ1-5, with D hard to call. CDR3 length equals 15 residues. The V end was cut by 2 bases, the J end by 0 bases, with 8 bases between. CDR1 and CDR2 (germline): LNHNV, YYDKDF (reference sequence). CDR3 protein: CATSRQKYSNQPQHF. The CDR3 DNA follows: TGTGCCACCAGCAGACAGAAATATAGCAATCAGCCCCAGCATTTT. The whole variable domain, filled in from reference TRBV15 and TRBJ1-5, reads DAMVIQNPRYQVTQFGKPVTLSCSQTLNHNVMYWYQQKSSQAPKLLFHYYDKDFNNEADTPDNFQSRRPNTSFCFLDIRSPGLGDTAMYLCATSRQKYSNQPQHFGDGTRLSIL.

CDR3 nucleotides: TGCGCCAGCAGCTTGGAGGGGTTCGAGCAGTACTTC. Translated, it gives CASSLEGFEQYF. The genes are TRBV5-1 and TRBJ2-7; a weak D match, TRBD1 (5 bases). This CDR3 is built from 12 residues. CDR1 and CDR2 (germline): SGHRS, YFSETQ. The V end was cut by 0 bases, the J end by 6 bases, with 7 bases between.

The chain joins TRBV18 to TRBJ2-3; D is ambiguous. Germline V gives CDR1 KGHSH, CDR2 LQKENI. V lost 0 bases and J lost 4, with 8 bases in between. The CDR3 consists of 14 residues. The CDR3 region has the DNA TGTGCCAGCTCACCACCGCAGAGGTCAGATACGCAGTATTTT. This codes for CASSPPQRSDTQYF.

This clone was observed a few times. This chain links TRBV7-2 with TRBJ1-1; D is perhaps TRBD1 (5 bases). Germline-derived CDR1 and CDR2 are SGHTA and FQGNSA. This CDR3 comprises 15 residues. Trimming stripped 5 bases from V and 1 base from J, with 14 bases between. In DNA, the CDR3 is TGTGCCAGCAGCCACCCTCGGGGGTCGAACACTGAAGCTTTCTTT. It is translated as CASSHPRGSNTEAFF.

The V call is TRBV18, the J call TRBJ2-6; no clear D. Germline-derived CDR1 and CDR2 are KGHSH and LQKENI. This CDR3 comprises 15 residues. V lost 0 bases, J lost 5 bases, and 8 bases lay in between. The CDR3 sequence is CASSPPGTWANVLTF. The CDR3 region has the DNA TGTGCCAGCTCACCACCGGGCACGTGGGCCAACGTCCTGACTTTC. The full variable domain, with the rest looked up from reference TRBV18 and TRBJ2-6, is NAGVMQNPRHLVRRRGQEARLRCSPMKGHSHVYWYRQLPEEGLKFMVYLQKENIIDESGMPKERFSAEFPKEGPSILRIQQVVRGDSAAYFCASSPPGTWANVLTFGAGSRLTVL.

This sequence joins TRBV12-5 and TRBJ2-2; D may be TRBD2 (5 bases). Trimming pared 0 bases from V and 3 bases from J, leaving 14 bases between. CDR3 length: 17 residues. CDR1 and CDR2 (germline): LGHNT, FRNRAP. The CDR3 bases are TGTGCTAGTGGTTTGGTACGGGGTATTGGGGACACCGGGGAGCTGTTTTTT. Translation: CASGLVRGIGDTGELFF.

The chain recombines TRBV18 with TRBJ1-5; D possibly corresponds to TRBD1 (5 bases). The CDR3 is 14 amino acids. V was trimmed by 4 bases and J by 3 bases, leaving 10 bases between them. Germline V gene sequence: CDR1 KGHSH, CDR2 LQKENI. The CDR3 DNA follows: TGTGCCAGCTCACTGGGGCCAATCAATCAGCCCCAGCATTTT. This sequence encodes CASSLGPINQPQHF.

The chain employs TRBV19 and TRBJ1-5; 7 nucleotides align to TRBD1. The CDR3 covers 13 residues. The V gene end was trimmed by 11 bases and the J gene end by 6 bases; junction bases not matched to a gene: 10. Germline V gene lookup returns CDR1 LNHDA and CDR2 SQIVND (reference sequence). Here the CDR3 reads CASRTGAGQPQHF. As DNA, the CDR3 is TGTGCCTCACGGACAGGAGCCGGTCAGCCCCAGCATTTT. The full variable domain, its missing parts supplied by reference TRBV19 and TRBJ1-5, is DGGITQSPKYLFRKEGQNVTLSCEQNLNHDAMYWYRQDPGQGLRLIYYSQIVNDFQKGDIAEGYSVSREKKESFPLTVTSAQKNPTAFYLCASRTGAGQPQHFGDGTRLSIL.

The chain joins TRBV2 to TRBJ1-2; D is perhaps TRBD1 (5 bases). The CDR3 runs to 13 residues. Germline V gene sequence: CDR1 SNHLY, CDR2 FYNNEI. The V end lost 5 bases, the J end lost 5 bases, and 12 bases lay between the germline ends. CDR3 nucleotides: TGTGCCAGCAGTTTCCAGGGAAGGTATGGCTACACCTTC. It is translated as CASSFQGRYGYTF.

This clone is a singleton in its sample. The chain employs TRBV18 and TRBJ1-2; the match to TRBD1 covers 7 bases. The CDR3 loop spans 18 amino acids. Trimming cost V 1 base and J 3 bases; bases outside gene matches: 14. From germline, CDR1 is KGHSH and CDR2 LQKENI. The CDR3 is CASSPRKTRTGHHYGYTF. The CDR3, as DNA: TGTGCCAGCTCACCACGTAAAACCCGGACAGGACACCACTATGGCTACACCTTC.

The rearrangement joins TRBV14 to TRBJ1-6, with 9 bases aligning to TRBD1. The CDR3 has 15 amino acids. With 4 bases clipped from V and 7 bases from J, the junction kept 5 bases outside the gene matches. From germline, CDR1 is SGHDN and CDR2 FVKESK. The CDR3 DNA is TGTGCCAGCAGCCGCGGACAGGGGCGCAATTCACCCCTCCACTTT. The encoded protein is CASSRGQGRNSPLHF.

The chain combines TRBV9 with TRBJ1-6, with D maybe TRBD1 (5 bases). Between the trimmed V and J ends, which lost 8 bases and 8 bases, there was a span of 20 bases. Germline CDR1 and CDR2: SGDLS and YYNGEE. The CDR3 extends over 15 amino acids. CDR3 bases: TGTGCCAGTAACCGTGGCGTGGGGGGGGATTCACCCCTCCACTTT. Amino acid sequence: CASNRGVGGDSPLHF.

The rearrangement uses TRBV10-3 and TRBJ1-2; 8 positions agree with TRBD1. The V segment lost 0 bases and the J segment 4 bases; nucleotides outside the gene matches: 1. Germline CDR1 is ENHRY and CDR2 is SYGVKD. The CDR3 runs 14 residues. The CDR3 sequence is CAISESTGAYGYTF. The CDR3 region has the DNA TGTGCCATCAGTGAGTCGACAGGGGCCTATGGCTACACCTTC.

The J gene is TRBJ1-1, the V gene TRBV7-8, with D tentatively TRBD1 (5 bases). The V end lost 5 bases, the J end lost 4 bases, and 11 bases lay between the germline ends. Germline loops: CDR1 SGHVS, CDR2 FQNEAQ. There are 13 residues in the CDR3. The CDR3 loop is CASSRDGSTEAFF. CDR3 coding DNA: TGTGCCAGCAGCAGGGACGGGAGCACTGAAGCTTTCTTT.

The V call is TRBV2, the J call TRBJ1-2; TRBD1 is a possible D gene (5 bases). Trimming took off 4 bases at V and 8 bases at J, with 14 bases between the two ends. Looked up from germline, CDR1 is SNHLY and CDR2 is FYNNEI. CDR3 length equals 13 residues. The CDR3 reads CASSVGALGGYTF. In nucleotides, the CDR3 is TGTGCCAGCAGTGTTGGGGCCCTGGGGGGCTACACCTTC.

J is TRBJ2-7 and V is TRBV7-2; 9 bases align to TRBD2. V shed 5 bases, J shed 2 bases, and the junction held 10 bases outside the gene matches. This CDR3 has 16 amino acids. Germline lookup yields CDR1 SGHTA and CDR2 FQGNSA. The CDR3 is CASSTISGRYTYEQYF. The CDR3 DNA reads TGTGCCAGCAGCACGATTAGCGGGAGATATACCTACGAGCAGTACTTC.

The V gene is TRBV28, the J gene TRBJ1-4; 7 nucleotides align to TRBD1. Unmatched junction bases numbered 7, after V lost 5 bases and J lost 4 bases. In germline, CDR1 is MDHEN, CDR2 SYDVKM. The CDR3 covers 15 residues. DNA of the CDR3: TGTGCCAGCAGTCCAAGACAGGGAATTAATGAAAAACTGTTTTTT. It yields the protein CASSPRQGINEKLFF.

This chain uses TRBV27 with TRBJ2-5; 7 nucleotides match TRBD1. The trim removed 2 bases at V and 3 bases at J, leaving 30 bases unmatched. Germline V gene sequence: CDR1 MNHEY, CDR2 SMNVEV (reference sequence). The CDR3 covers 23 residues. Here the CDR3 reads CASSLVRFGPDPSTGMGKETQYF. The DNA for the CDR3 is TGTGCCAGCAGTTTAGTCCGTTTCGGGCCCGATCCCTCGACAGGGATGGGGAAAGAGACCCAGTACTTC.

The chain joins TRBV5-1 to TRBJ2-5; 10 bases are a match to TRBD2. Germline V CDR1 and CDR2: SGHRS, YFSETQ. The V and J ends lost 1 base and 2 bases, in that order; junction bases with no gene match: 5. CDR3 length: 16 amino acids. This CDR3 is CASSLRTSGSQETQYF. Here the CDR3 DNA reads TGCGCCAGCAGCTTGCGGACTAGCGGAAGTCAAGAGACCCAGTACTTC. Variable domain in full (rest from reference TRBV5-1 and TRBJ2-5): KAGVTQTPRYLIKTRGQQVTLSCSPISGHRSVSWYQQTPGQGLQFLFEYFSETQRNKGNFPGRFSGRQFSNSRSEMNVSTLELGDSALYLCASSLRTSGSQETQYFGPGTRLLVL.

The gene calls are TRBV28 and TRBJ2-7; D perhaps matches TRBD1 (6 bases). Trimming removed 5 bases from V and 6 bases from J, with 23 bases in between. The CDR3 runs 16 residues. Germline-derived CDR1 and CDR2 are MDHEN and SYDVKM. CDR3 amino acids: CASSAPGHPPRGEQYF. As DNA, the CDR3 is TGTGCCAGCAGTGCTCCGGGACATCCTCCCCGCGGCGAGCAGTACTTC.

The DNA of the CDR3 is TGTGCCAGCTCACCGAACAGACTAGTACGTCCCGGGGAGCTGTTTTTT. It translates to CASSPNRLVRPGELFF. The chain combines TRBV18 with TRBJ2-2; D might be TRBD2 (6 bases). The CDR3 spans 16 residues. Per the germline V gene, CDR1 is KGHSH and CDR2 is LQKENI. V was pared by 3 bases and J by 6 bases, with 17 bases between.

This chain joins TRBV11-2 and TRBJ2-5; 11 bases are shared with TRBD2. Germline CDR1 SGHAT, CDR2 FQNNGV. This CDR3 has 16 amino acids. V lost 2 bases, J lost 5 bases, and 7 bases stayed unmatched. For the CDR3, the DNA is TGTGCCAGCAGCTTAAGTCTAGCGGGAGGAGGGGAGACCCAGTACTTC. This sequence encodes CASSLSLAGGGETQYF.

The chain combines TRBV7-9 with TRBJ2-5, with a possible D match to TRBD1 (5 bases). Germline values: CDR1 SEHNR, CDR2 FQNEAQ (reference sequence). Trimming took 5 bases from V and 2 from J, leaving 18 bases between them. CDR3 length: 16 amino acids. The CDR3 DNA reads TGTGCCAGCAGCCCCCCACCTGTGAGACAGCAAGAGACCCAGTACTTC. Translating gives CASSPPPVRQQETQYF.

The V and J genes are TRBV7-2 and TRBJ1-5; D might be TRBD1 (6 bases). Deletions cut 5 bases from V and 5 bases from J, with 19 bases between. Germline V gene lookup returns CDR1 SGHTA and CDR2 FQGNSA. This CDR3 spans 16 amino acids. CDR3 sequence: CASSIQGSGLYQPQHF. In nucleotides, the CDR3 is TGTGCCAGCAGCATACAGGGTTCGGGCCTCTATCAGCCCCAGCATTTT.

The rearrangement uses TRBV5-1 and TRBJ1-1; D unclear. Deletions cut 4 bases from V and 0 bases from J, with 7 bases between. The CDR3 runs 13 residues. The germline gives CDR1 SGHRS, CDR2 YFSETQ. CDR3 loop: CASSRTVNTEAFF. For the CDR3, the DNA is TGCGCCAGCAGCCGGACTGTGAACACTGAAGCTTTCTTT.